The rows below give T cell receptor beta chains drawn from one sample of a study of early T cells in non-severe SARS-CoV-2 infection. TCRdb re-derived calls from the 5' RACE reads in MiXCR, one entry per CDR3 protein. Of some 35,000 distinct CDR3 sequences detected, over 4.5% appear once; the ten largest clones hold roughly 27%. Sequenced sample: whole blood. The receptor set was obtained from an adult who was a healthcare worker with PCR-confirmed SARS-CoV-2 infection or an uninfected control (not recorded which). The CDR3 runs from the conserved cysteine through the conserved F or W.

TRBJ2-1 | TRBV5-1 | CASSLWGAGEQFF
TRBJ2-1 | TRBV18 | CASHRDYYNEQFF
TRBJ2-3 | TRBV5-6 | CASSLQVTTDTQYF
TRBJ2-7 | TRBV30 | CAWSGGWEQYF
TRBJ1-2 | TRBV7-3 | CASSSGQGDGGYTF
TRBJ2-1 | TRBV7-9 | CASSAGQGSYEQFF
TRBJ1-4 | TRBV4-3 | CASSQDSRTGASYYGKLFF
TRBJ1-2 | TRBV18 | CASSPRQANYGYTF
TRBJ2-1 | TRBV7-2 | CASSFESPYNEQFF
TRBJ1-2 | TRBV20-1 | CSASPVWGYGYTF
TRBJ2-5 | TRBV5-1 | CASSIQWRQGAQETQYF
TRBJ1-6 | TRBV13 | CASSSTGVGSPLHF
TRBJ2-1 | TRBV19 | CASSKGPWGEQFF
TRBJ1-4 | TRBV5-5 | CASSQRPPGAPDREKLFF
TRBJ1-2 | TRBV12-3/TRBV12-4 | CASGVDPNYGYTF
TRBJ2-2 | TRBV14 | CASSQWDTGELFF